This record looks at one TCR beta chain sequence and its context. Germline CDR1 is SGDLS and CDR2 is YYNGEE. The CDR3 is 17 amino acids. The junction had 9 bases not matched to a gene; V was cut back by 3 bases and J by 5 bases. Method: immunoSEQ multiplex PCR; TCRdb's copy keeps in-frame clones and lacks some. The sample includes 40,000 or so clones, 75% to 90% of them seen just once. This record comes from a study of blood T cell repertoires in COVID-19. The wider study: The samples span acute and convalescent COVID-19 from the United States, Italy and Spain. The analysed material was cDNA or gDNA that came from T cells, B-cell-depleted T cells, or PBMCs.

This TCR was recovered from a man aged 60 to 75 with active COVID-19. This chain uses TRBV9 with TRBJ2-4; 12 bases match TRBD2. Sequenced: peripheral blood. The CDR3 loop reads CASSEGLAGGVQNIQYF. CDR3 DNA sequence: TGTGCCAGCAGCGAGGGGCTAGCGGGAGGGGTCCAAAACATTCAGTACTTC.